This TCR beta chain came from a study of lymphopenia after photon versus proton radiotherapy. The study's findings and limits: Photon-treated patients lost naive T cells and TCR diversity; proton-treated stayed stable. After lymphocyte nadir, photon-treated repertoires showed oligoclonal expansion, especially CD8+ Temra. In patients who died, overall survival fell as post-nadir TCR diversity dropped more. Authors raise, but do not show, better survival with proton therapy.

The method was immunoSEQ multiplex PCR; TCRdb's version includes in-frame clones alone and lacks a portion of them. The data show 70,000 to 95,000 clones, over 70% seen once. The CDR3 totals 12 residues. Trimming removed 3 bases from V and 10 bases from J, with 10 bases in between. Germline assignment: CDR1 SGHTA and CDR2 FQGNSA. In regard to this clone: Its antigen is currently unknown.

The sequence was collected from a man aged 60 to 69 with pancreatic cancer. The chain is built from TRBV7-2 and TRBJ2-1; D is uncertain. Sequencing used peripheral blood, obtained from a patient treated with proton-based radiotherapy. The CDR3 coding sequence is TGTGCCAGCAGCTTCGAGTCTCGAGAGCAGTTCTTC. This codes for CASSFESREQFF.